This T cell receptor beta chain was identified during a study of T cells in Graves' hyperthyroidism and ophthalmopathy. Study-level information: Peripheral blood was obtained at initial diagnosis, preceding any treatment.

With V trimmed by 10 bases and J by 5 bases, 8 bases remained unmatched. The CDR3 consists of 15 residues. CDR1 is LNHDA and CDR2 is SQIVND in the germline V gene (reference sequence). Regions amplified from RNA transcripts were the TCR beta CDR3 regions. Primed by the HTBI set, a first-round RT-PCR was run on the TCR CDR3. One entry per CDR3 protein results from TCRdb running MiXCR on the multiplex PCR reads. The table shows a few hundred thousand distinct CDR3 sequences, with 15% to 20% occurring only once. Study-level points and caveats: In blood, most of the thyroid clonotypes expanded above 0.001 were also present.

This clonotype has just a few counts. Its specificity is unknown. This TCR was recovered from a woman aged 25-40 years with Graves' ophthalmopathy. The specimen was blood. This chain links TRBV19 with TRBJ2-2, with 12 positions matching TRBD2. The CDR3 sequence: CATSQLAGGTGELFF. As DNA, the CDR3 is TGTGCCACAAGTCAACTAGCGGGAGGTACCGGGGAGCTGTTTTTT.